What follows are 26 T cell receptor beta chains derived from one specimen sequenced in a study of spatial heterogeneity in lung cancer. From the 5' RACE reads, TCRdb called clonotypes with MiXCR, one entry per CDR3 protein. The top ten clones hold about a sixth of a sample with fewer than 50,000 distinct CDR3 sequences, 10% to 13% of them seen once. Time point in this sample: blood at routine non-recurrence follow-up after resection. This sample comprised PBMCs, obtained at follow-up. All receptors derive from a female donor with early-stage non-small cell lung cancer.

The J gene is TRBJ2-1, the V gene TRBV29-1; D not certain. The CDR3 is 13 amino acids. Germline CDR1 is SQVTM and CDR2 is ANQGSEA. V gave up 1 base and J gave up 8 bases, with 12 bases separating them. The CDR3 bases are TGCAGCGTTGAAGCCCCTTATGACCATGAGCAGTTCTTC. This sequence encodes CSVEAPYDHEQFF.

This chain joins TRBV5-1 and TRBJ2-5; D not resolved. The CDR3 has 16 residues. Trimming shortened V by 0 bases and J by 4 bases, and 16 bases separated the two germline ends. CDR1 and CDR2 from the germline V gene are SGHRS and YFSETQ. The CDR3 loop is CASSLAVSRSVETQYF. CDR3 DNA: TGCGCCAGCAGCTTGGCCGTCTCCCGCTCGGTAGAGACCCAGTACTTC. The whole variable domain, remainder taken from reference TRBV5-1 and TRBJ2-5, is KAGVTQTPRYLIKTRGQQVTLSCSPISGHRSVSWYQQTPGQGLQFLFEYFSETQRNKGNFPGRFSGRQFSNSRSEMNVSTLELGDSALYLCASSLAVSRSVETQYFGPGTRLLVL.

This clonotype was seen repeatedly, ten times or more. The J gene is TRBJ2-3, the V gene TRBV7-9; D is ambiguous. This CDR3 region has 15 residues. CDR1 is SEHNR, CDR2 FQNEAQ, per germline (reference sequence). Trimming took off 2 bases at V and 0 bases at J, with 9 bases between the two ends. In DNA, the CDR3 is TGTGCCAGCAGCTTAAGGCGGACCAGCACAGATACGCAGTATTTT. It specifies CASSLRRTSTDTQYF. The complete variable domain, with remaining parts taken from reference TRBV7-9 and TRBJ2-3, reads DTGVSQNPRHKITKRGQNVTFRCDPISEHNRLYWYRQTLGQGPEFLTYFQNEAQLEKSRLLSDRFSAERPKGSFSTLEIQRTEQGDSAMYLCASSLRRTSTDTQYFGPGTRLTVL.

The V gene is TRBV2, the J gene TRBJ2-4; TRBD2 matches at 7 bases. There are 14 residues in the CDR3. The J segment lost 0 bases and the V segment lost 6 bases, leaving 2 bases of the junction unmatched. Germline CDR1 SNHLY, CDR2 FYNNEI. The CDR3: CASRAGLAKNIQYF. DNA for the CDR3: TGTGCCAGCAGAGCGGGACTAGCCAAAAACATTCAGTACTTC.

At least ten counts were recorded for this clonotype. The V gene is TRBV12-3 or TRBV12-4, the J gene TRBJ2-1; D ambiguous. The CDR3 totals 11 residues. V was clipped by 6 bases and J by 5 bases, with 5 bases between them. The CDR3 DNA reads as TGTGCCAGCAGCCAAAACAATGAGCAGTTCTTC. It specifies CASSQNNEQFF.

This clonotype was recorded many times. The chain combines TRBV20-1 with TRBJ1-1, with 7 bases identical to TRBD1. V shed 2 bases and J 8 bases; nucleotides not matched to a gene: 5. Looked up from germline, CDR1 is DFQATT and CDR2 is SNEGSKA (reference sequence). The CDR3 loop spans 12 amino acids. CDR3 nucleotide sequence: TGCAGTGCTAGAATTACAGGGGCAGAAGCTTTCTTT. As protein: CSARITGAEAFF.

CDR3 bases: TGTGCCAGCAGCTTAGACAGGTACACTGAAGCTTTCTTT. As protein: CASSLDRYTEAFF. The chain uses TRBV11-2 and TRBJ1-1; D unresolved. Germline CDR1 SGHAT, CDR2 FQNNGV. This CDR3 comprises 13 residues. V was shortened by 0 bases and J by 3 bases, with 5 bases between the two germline ends.

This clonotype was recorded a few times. The CDR3 protein is CASTLGTANEQFF. CDR3 nucleotide sequence: TGTGCCAGCACCCTCGGGACAGCCAATGAGCAGTTCTTC. V gene TRBV7-3 combines with J gene TRBJ2-1; 7 positions match TRBD1. CDR1 SGHTA and CDR2 FQGTGA come from the germline V gene. The CDR3 covers 13 residues. V shed 7 bases, J shed 6 bases, and the junction held 6 bases outside the gene matches.

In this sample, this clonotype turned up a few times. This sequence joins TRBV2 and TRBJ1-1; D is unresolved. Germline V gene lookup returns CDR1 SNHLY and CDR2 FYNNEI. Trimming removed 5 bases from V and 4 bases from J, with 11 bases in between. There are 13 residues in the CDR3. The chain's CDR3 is CASSQGPSTEAFF. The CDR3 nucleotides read TGTGCCAGCAGTCAAGGCCCGAGCACTGAAGCTTTCTTT.

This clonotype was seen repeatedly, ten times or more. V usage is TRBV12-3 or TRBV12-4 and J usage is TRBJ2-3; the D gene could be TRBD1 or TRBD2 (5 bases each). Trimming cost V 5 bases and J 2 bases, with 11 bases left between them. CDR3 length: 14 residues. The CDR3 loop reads CASSQRGITDTQYF. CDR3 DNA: TGTGCCAGCAGTCAGAGGGGAATCACAGATACGCAGTATTTT.

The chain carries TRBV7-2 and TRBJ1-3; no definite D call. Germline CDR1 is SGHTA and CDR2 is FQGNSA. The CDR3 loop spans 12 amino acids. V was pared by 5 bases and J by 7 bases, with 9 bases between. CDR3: CASSQLGNTIYF. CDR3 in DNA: TGTGCCAGCAGCCAGCTGGGGAACACCATATATTTT.

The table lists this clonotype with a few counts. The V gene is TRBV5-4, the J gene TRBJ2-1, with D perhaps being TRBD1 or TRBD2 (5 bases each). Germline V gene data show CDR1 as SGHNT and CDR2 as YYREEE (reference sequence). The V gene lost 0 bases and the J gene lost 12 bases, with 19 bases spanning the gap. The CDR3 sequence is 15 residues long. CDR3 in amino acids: CASSLGGPRAFGQFF. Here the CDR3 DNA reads TGTGCCAGCAGCTTGGGGGGACCGAGGGCGTTTGGGCAGTTCTTC.

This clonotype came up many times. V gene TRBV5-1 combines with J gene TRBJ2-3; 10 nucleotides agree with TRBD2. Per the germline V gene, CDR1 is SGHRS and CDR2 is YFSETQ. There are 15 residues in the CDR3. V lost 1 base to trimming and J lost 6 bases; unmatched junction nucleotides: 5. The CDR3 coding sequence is TGCGCCAGCAGCTTGACCCTAGCGGGGGTGGATACGCAGTATTTT. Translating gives CASSLTLAGVDTQYF.

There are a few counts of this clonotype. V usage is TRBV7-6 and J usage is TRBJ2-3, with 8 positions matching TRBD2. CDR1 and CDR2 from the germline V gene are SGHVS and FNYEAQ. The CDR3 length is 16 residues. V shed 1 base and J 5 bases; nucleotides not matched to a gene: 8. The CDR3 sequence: CASSLGNGGARDTQYF. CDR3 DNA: TGTGCCAGCAGCTTAGGGAACGGGGGGGCCAGAGATACGCAGTATTTT.

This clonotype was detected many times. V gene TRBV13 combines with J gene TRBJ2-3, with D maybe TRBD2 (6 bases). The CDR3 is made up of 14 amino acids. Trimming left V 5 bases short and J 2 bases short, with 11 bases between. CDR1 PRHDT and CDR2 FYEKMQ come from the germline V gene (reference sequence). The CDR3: CASSPGGFTDTQYF. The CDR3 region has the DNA TGTGCCAGCAGCCCCGGGGGTTTCACAGATACGCAGTATTTT.

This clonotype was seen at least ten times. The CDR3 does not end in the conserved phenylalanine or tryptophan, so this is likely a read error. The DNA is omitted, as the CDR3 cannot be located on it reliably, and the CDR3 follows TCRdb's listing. The CDR3 reads CSARGGTSGMM. The rearrangement uses TRBV20-1 and TRBJ2-3; TRBD2 reflects the table's D call only, with no check against the DNA. Including both end residues, the CDR3 is 11 amino acids long. From germline, CDR1 is DFQATT and CDR2 SNEGSKA (reference sequence).

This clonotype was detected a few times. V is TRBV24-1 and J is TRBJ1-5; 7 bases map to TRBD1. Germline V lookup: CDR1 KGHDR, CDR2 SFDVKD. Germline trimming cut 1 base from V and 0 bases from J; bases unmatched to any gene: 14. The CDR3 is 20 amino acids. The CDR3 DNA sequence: TGTGCCACCAGTGATTTTGGGCAGGGGGGCCGAAACTATAGCAATCAGCCCCAGCATTTT. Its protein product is CATSDFGQGGRNYSNQPQHF.

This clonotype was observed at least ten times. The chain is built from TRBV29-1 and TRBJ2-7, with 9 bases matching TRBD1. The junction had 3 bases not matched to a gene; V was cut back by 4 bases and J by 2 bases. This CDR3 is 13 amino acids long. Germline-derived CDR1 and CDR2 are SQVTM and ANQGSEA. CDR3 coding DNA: TGCAGCGTTGCACGGGACAGGGCCTACGAGCAGTACTTC. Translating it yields CSVARDRAYEQYF.

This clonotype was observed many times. The CDR3 DNA follows: TGCGCCAGCAGCCACGGCTGGGGTAATGAAAAACTGTTTTTT. Protein product: CASSHGWGNEKLFF. This chain uses TRBV4-3 with TRBJ1-4; D gene uncertain. The CDR3 totals 14 residues. Germline CDR1 reads LGHNA; CDR2 reads YSLEER. V was clipped by 3 bases and J by 4 bases, with 9 bases between them.

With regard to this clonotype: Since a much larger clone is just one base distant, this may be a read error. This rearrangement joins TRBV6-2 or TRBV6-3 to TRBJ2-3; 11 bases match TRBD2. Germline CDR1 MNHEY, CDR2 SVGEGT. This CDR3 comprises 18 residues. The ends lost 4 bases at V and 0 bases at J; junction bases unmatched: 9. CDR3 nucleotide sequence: TGTGCCAGCAGTTTCTCGATTAGCGGGGGGGAAAGCACAGATACGCAGTATTTT. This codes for CASSFSISGGESTDTQYF.

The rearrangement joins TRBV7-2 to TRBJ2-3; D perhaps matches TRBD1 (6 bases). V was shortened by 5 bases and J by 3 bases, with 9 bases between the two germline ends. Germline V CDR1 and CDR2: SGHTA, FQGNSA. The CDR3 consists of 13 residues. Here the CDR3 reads CASSQQGTDTQYF. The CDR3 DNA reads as TGTGCCAGCAGCCAACAGGGTACAGATACGCAGTATTTT.

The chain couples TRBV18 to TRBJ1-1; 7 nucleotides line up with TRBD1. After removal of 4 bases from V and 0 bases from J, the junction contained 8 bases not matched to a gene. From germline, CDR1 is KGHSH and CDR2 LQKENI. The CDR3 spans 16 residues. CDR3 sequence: CASSLLDRILNTEAFF. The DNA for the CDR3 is TGTGCCAGCTCACTGCTGGACAGGATACTGAACACTGAAGCTTTCTTT.

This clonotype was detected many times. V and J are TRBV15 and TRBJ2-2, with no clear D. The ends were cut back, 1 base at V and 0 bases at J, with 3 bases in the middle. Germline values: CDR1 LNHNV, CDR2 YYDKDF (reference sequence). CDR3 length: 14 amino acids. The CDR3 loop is CATSRGTNTGELFF. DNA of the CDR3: TGTGCCACCAGCAGAGGCACGAACACCGGGGAGCTGTTTTTT.

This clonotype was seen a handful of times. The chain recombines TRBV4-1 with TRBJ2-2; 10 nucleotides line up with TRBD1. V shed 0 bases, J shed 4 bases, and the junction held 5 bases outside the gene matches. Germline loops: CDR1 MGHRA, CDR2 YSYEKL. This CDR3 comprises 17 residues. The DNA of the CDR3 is TGCGCCAGCAGCCAAGAGGGGACAGGGGTTGGCACCGGGGAGCTGTTTTTT. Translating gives CASSQEGTGVGTGELFF.

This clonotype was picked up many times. CDR3 nucleotide sequence: TGTGCCAGCAGTTTCCTCCCCCAGTTGGACACTGAAGCTTTCTTT. Its translation is CASSFLPQLDTEAFF. V gene TRBV6-5 combines with J gene TRBJ1-1; D gene uncertain. V was pared by 4 bases and J by 3 bases, with 15 bases between. Germline V gene data show CDR1 as MNHEY and CDR2 as SVGAGI. The CDR3 spans 15 residues.

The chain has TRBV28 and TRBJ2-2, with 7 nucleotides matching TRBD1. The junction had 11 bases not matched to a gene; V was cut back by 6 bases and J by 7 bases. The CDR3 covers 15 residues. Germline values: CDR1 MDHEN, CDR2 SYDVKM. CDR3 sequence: CASSPPGTAYGELFF. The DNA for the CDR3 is TGTGCCAGCAGCCCCCCCGGGACAGCCTACGGGGAGCTGTTTTTT.